Following are 29 T cell receptor beta chains from one sample sequenced in a study of T cell therapy after organ transplantation. Their recognized antigens are unknown. Sequencing was performed with immunoSEQ multiplex PCR; in TCRdb, only in-frame clones are kept and a portion is missing. The sample comprises 1,000 to 1,500 clones, 70% of which are singletons, and around 40% rests with the top ten. Sequenced material: CD8+ T cells from blood, taken before autologous CMV-specific T cell therapy. The source of these receptors is a human patient who had received a solid organ transplant and had CMV disease.

This sequence joins TRBV21-1 and TRBJ1-1. TRBV21-1 is a pseudogene. This CDR3 spans 14 amino acids. The CDR3 DNA reads as TGTGCCAGCAGCGATCTACGGTCGACGGCGGAAGCTTTCTTT. It translates to CASSDLRSTAEAFF.

This clone was found a few times. The V gene is TRBV9, the J gene TRBJ1-2, with TRBD1 matching over 9 bases. The junction had 2 bases not matched to a gene; V was cut back by 0 bases and J by 2 bases. This CDR3 is built from 15 residues. Germline V gene sequence: CDR1 SGDLS, CDR2 YYNGEE. Here the CDR3 DNA reads TGTGCCAGCAGCGTAGAGGGGACAGGGAACTATGGCTACACCTTC. Its protein is CASSVEGTGNYGYTF. Full variable domain (rest looked up from reference TRBV9 and TRBJ1-2): DSGVTQTPKHLITATGQRVTLRCSPRSGDLSVYWYQQSLDQGLQFLIQYYNGEERAKGNILERFSAQQFPDLHSELNLSSLELGDSALYFCASSVEGTGNYGYTFGSGTRLTVV.

This clone counts as large. The rearrangement joins TRBV11-2 to TRBJ2-3, with unresolved D. Trimming stripped 6 bases from V and 4 bases from J, with 11 bases between. CDR3 size: 13 residues. The germline V gene has CDR1 SGHAT and CDR2 FQNNGV. The CDR3 here is CASRTGVSDTQYF. CDR3 DNA sequence: TGTGCCAGCAGGACCGGAGTATCAGATACGCAGTATTTT.

The V call is TRBV28, the J call TRBJ2-7, with TRBD1 matching 10 bases. The CDR3 loop spans 14 amino acids. The V gene's germline CDR1 is MDHEN and CDR2 SYDVKM. V trimming: 6 bases; J trimming: 3 bases; junction bases outside the gene matches: 5. This CDR3 is CASRSRTGGYEQYF. The CDR3 region has the DNA TGTGCCAGCAGATCACGGACAGGGGGCTACGAGCAGTACTTC.

This chain uses TRBV11-3 with TRBJ2-1; 10 bases match TRBD1. The CDR3 has 14 amino acids. Trimming at V came to 5 bases and at J to 10 bases, leaving 8 bases not matched to a gene. Germline CDR1 and CDR2: SGHNT and YENEEA. The CDR3 DNA reads TGTGCCAGCAGCCAGGGGACAGGGGAGGGCGAGCAGTTCTTC. It specifies CASSQGTGEGEQFF.

V is TRBV9 and J is TRBJ2-1; D not certain. The CDR3 runs 17 residues. Trimming left V 0 bases short and J 5 bases short, with 18 bases between. The germline CDR1 and CDR2 sequences are SGDLS and YYNGEE. DNA of the CDR3: TGTGCCAGCAGCGTAGAGGATTCTCGCGGATTAAACAATGAGCAGTTCTTC. Translation gives CASSVEDSRGLNNEQFF.

In this sample, this clone turned up a few times. V usage is TRBV28 and J usage is TRBJ2-7, with D perhaps being TRBD1 or TRBD2 (6 bases each). The CDR3 has 13 amino acids. Germline lookup yields CDR1 MDHEN and CDR2 SYDVKM. V lost 4 bases to trimming and J lost 7 bases, with 14 bases between them. CDR3 bases: TGTGCCAGCAGTTGGGGGGCGACAACGGAGCAGTACTTC. Translating it yields CASSWGATTEQYF.

The chain has TRBV25-1 and TRBJ1-3, with D possibly matching TRBD1 (6 bases). V dropped 6 bases and J dropped 8 bases, with 26 bases sitting between them. The CDR3 is 17 residues long. CDR1 MGHDK and CDR2 SYGVNS come from the germline V gene. CDR3 coding DNA: TGTGCCAGCAGGGGGGGCAGGGGAACGTTCTCCGGGGACACCATATATTTT. Amino acids: CASRGGRGTFSGDTIYF.

This chain links TRBV7-9 with TRBJ2-7, with D perhaps being TRBD1 or TRBD2 (5 bases each). CDR3 size: 15 residues. V lost 2 bases and J 3 bases, leaving 14 bases between the germline ends. The germline V gene has CDR1 SEHNR and CDR2 FQNEAQ (reference sequence). CDR3 residues: CASSLPGRKIYEQYF. CDR3 coding DNA: TGTGCCAGCAGCTTACCGGGGCGGAAGATCTACGAGCAGTACTTC. The variable domain in full, with the rest retrieved from reference TRBV7-9 and TRBJ2-7, is DTGVSQNPRHKITKRGQNVTFRCDPISEHNRLYWYRQTLGQGPEFLTYFQNEAQLEKSRLLSDRFSAERPKGSFSTLEIQRTEQGDSAMYLCASSLPGRKIYEQYFGPGTRLTVT.

Judged by abundance, this clone is large. This rearrangement joins TRBV5-4 to TRBJ2-2, with 10 nucleotides matching TRBD1. After removal of 3 bases from V and 4 bases from J, the junction contained 9 bases not matched to a gene. There are 17 residues in the CDR3. Germline V gives CDR1 SGHNT, CDR2 YYREEE (reference sequence). As DNA, the CDR3 is TGTGCCAGCAGCTCGTTTCGGGACAGGGGACCCACCGGGGAGCTGTTTTTT. This codes for CASSSFRDRGPTGELFF. Variable domain in full (rest from reference TRBV5-4 and TRBJ2-2): ETGVTQSPTHLIKTRGQQVTLRCSSQSGHNTVSWYQQALGQGPQFIFQYYREEENGRGNFPPRFSGLQFPNYSSELNVNALELDDSALYLCASSSFRDRGPTGELFFGEGSRLTVL.

This chain links TRBV7-6 with TRBJ1-1; D ambiguous. The CDR3 has 13 residues. V lost 3 bases and J lost 1, with 6 bases in between. Germline lookup yields CDR1 SGHVS and CDR2 FNYEAQ. The CDR3 DNA reads TGTGCCAGCAGCTTGACGGAGAACACTGAAGCTTTCTTT. Its translation is CASSLTENTEAFF.

V gene TRBV4-2 combines with J gene TRBJ1-2; D remains unclear. V lost 5 bases to trimming and J lost 7 bases, with 11 bases between them. Looked up from germline, CDR1 is LGHNA and CDR2 is YNFKEQ. The CDR3 has 12 residues. The DNA for the CDR3 is TGTGCCAGCAGCTCATCGACACCTGGCTACACCTTC. Translating gives CASSSSTPGYTF.

A few counts support this clone. This rearrangement joins TRBV28 to TRBJ1-5, with a weak D call TRBD1 (6 bases). CDR1 and CDR2 from the germline V gene are MDHEN and SYDVKM. Trimming took off 6 bases at V and 3 bases at J, with 15 bases between the two ends. The CDR3 is 15 amino acids. The CDR3 is CASRYTGPFNQPQHF. CDR3 DNA: TGTGCCAGCAGGTACACAGGGCCGTTCAATCAGCCCCAGCATTTT.

The CDR3: CASWGPLGEAFF. In DNA form, the CDR3 reads TGTGCCAGCTGGGGGCCATTGGGAGAGGCTTTCTTT. The chain links TRBV5-4 to TRBJ1-1; D possibly corresponds to TRBD1 (6 bases). The CDR3 contains 12 residues. The V end was cut by 7 bases, the J end by 11 bases, with 18 bases between. Germline V gives CDR1 SGHNT, CDR2 YYREEE (reference sequence).

This sequence joins TRBV7-9 and TRBJ2-7; D perhaps matches TRBD1 (5 bases). The germline gives CDR1 SEHNR, CDR2 FQNEAQ (reference sequence). Trimming stripped 1 base from V and 9 bases from J, with 16 bases between. CDR3 length: 14 amino acids. This chain's CDR3 is CASSLVVGLERQYF. CDR3 DNA sequence: TGTGCCAGCAGCTTAGTGGTGGGGCTGGAACGGCAGTACTTC.

This clone is judged large. V gene TRBV30 combines with J gene TRBJ2-7, with D tentatively TRBD2 (6 bases). In germline, CDR1 is GTSNPN, CDR2 SVGIG (reference sequence). V was clipped by 5 bases and J by 3 bases, with 17 bases between them. The CDR3 loop spans 14 amino acids. CDR3 amino acids: CAWGPRLDGYEQYF. The CDR3 bases are TGTGCCTGGGGCCCCAGACTAGATGGCTACGAGCAGTACTTC.

The J gene is TRBJ1-1, the V gene TRBV7-9; the D gene is possibly TRBD1 (5 bases). V lost 1 base and J 4 bases, leaving 10 bases between the germline ends. This CDR3 comprises 14 residues. Germline values: CDR1 SEHNR, CDR2 FQNEAQ (reference sequence). The CDR3: CASSLDLGTTEAFF. DNA of the CDR3: TGTGCCAGCAGCTTAGATCTAGGGACCACTGAAGCTTTCTTT. The variable domain in full, with the rest retrieved from reference TRBV7-9 and TRBJ1-1, is DTGVSQNPRHKITKRGQNVTFRCDPISEHNRLYWYRQTLGQGPEFLTYFQNEAQLEKSRLLSDRFSAERPKGSFSTLEIQRTEQGDSAMYLCASSLDLGTTEAFFGQGTRLTVV.

The CDR3 bases are TGTGCCAGCAGCCTTACCGGGACAGGGGCCAATGAGCAGTTCTTC. As protein: CASSLTGTGANEQFF. V usage is TRBV7-9 and J usage is TRBJ2-1; 10 bases are shared with TRBD1. Germline V gene lookup returns CDR1 SEHNR and CDR2 FQNEAQ (reference sequence). V was pared by 5 bases and J by 6 bases, with 7 bases of the junction left unmatched. This CDR3 is built from 15 residues.

The rearrangement links TRBV5-3 to TRBJ2-7; D is uncertain. TRBV5-3 counts as an open reading frame of uncertain function. Trimming took 8 bases from V and 1 from J, leaving 13 bases between them. The CDR3 contains 13 residues. The CDR3 region is CASSPGLSYEQYF. In nucleotides, the CDR3 is TGTGCCAGCAGCCCGGGCCTTTCCTACGAGCAGTACTTC.

A single count supports this clone. The chain recombines TRBV12-2 with TRBJ2-1; TRBD2 was called by the table and not checked on the DNA. TRBV12-2 is an annotated pseudogene. This CDR3 comprises 14 residues. Here the CDR3 DNA reads TGTGCCAGCAGCGGATTGAGCTCCTACAATGAGCAGTTCTTC. Encoded protein: CASSGLSSYNEQFF.

The V and J genes are TRBV13 and TRBJ2-5, with 8 nucleotides matching TRBD1. The CDR3 has 13 amino acids. J lost 5 bases, V lost 3 bases, and 2 bases had no gene match. Per the germline V gene, CDR1 is PRHDT and CDR2 is FYEKMQ (reference sequence). This CDR3 reads CASSLYRGETQYF. In nucleotides, the CDR3 is TGTGCCAGCAGCTTGTACAGGGGGGAGACCCAGTACTTC.

The V and J genes are TRBV5-5 and TRBJ1-5; D is unclear. The germline V gene has CDR1 SGHKS and CDR2 YYEKEE (reference sequence). CDR3 size: 15 residues. The V and J ends lost 4 bases and 0 bases respectively, with 11 bases between them. CDR3: CASSLEESSNQPQHF. The CDR3 DNA sequence: TGTGCCAGCAGCCTGGAGGAGAGTAGCAATCAGCCCCAGCATTTT.

In its sample, this clone was seen a few times. The chain employs TRBV7-9 and TRBJ2-1; tentative D call: TRBD1 (6 bases). The V gene lost 5 bases and the J gene lost 0 bases, with 11 bases spanning the gap. Germline V gives CDR1 SEHNR, CDR2 FQNEAQ (reference sequence). The CDR3 totals 15 residues. In nucleotides, the CDR3 is TGTGCCAGCAGCCCTAGGACAGTCTCCTACAATGAGCAGTTCTTC. Residues: CASSPRTVSYNEQFF.

This chain joins TRBV4-1 and TRBJ2-7; 9 bases are shared with TRBD1. V lost 1 base to trimming and J lost 1 base; unmatched junction nucleotides: 2. CDR3 length equals 15 residues. Germline lookup yields CDR1 MGHRA and CDR2 YSYEKL. The CDR3, as DNA: TGCGCCAGCAGCCAAGGTGGGACAGGGTCCTACGAGCAGTACTTC. It specifies CASSQGGTGSYEQYF.

The chain couples TRBV5-4 to TRBJ1-1; no reliable D call. The V gene lost 2 bases and the J gene lost 0 bases, with 2 bases spanning the gap. This CDR3 is 12 amino acids long. Germline V gene sequence: CDR1 SGHNT, CDR2 YYREEE (reference sequence). The CDR3 DNA is TGTGCCAGCAGCTTAATGAACACTGAAGCTTTCTTT. Translating it yields CASSLMNTEAFF.

The V and J genes are TRBV4-1 and TRBJ1-1, with 10 bases aligning to TRBD1. CDR3 length: 15 residues. Germline V gene lookup returns CDR1 MGHRA and CDR2 YSYEKL. Trimming at V came to 1 base and at J to 4 bases, leaving 3 bases not matched to a gene. In DNA form, the CDR3 reads TGCGCCAGCAGCCAAGGGACAGGGGGTTTCACTGAAGCTTTCTTT. Translated: CASSQGTGGFTEAFF.

The J gene is TRBJ2-7, the V gene TRBV7-9, with 9 bases matching TRBD1. The CDR3 length is 15 residues. V was pared by 3 bases and J by 5 bases, with 8 bases of the junction left unmatched. Germline V gene lookup returns CDR1 SEHNR and CDR2 FQNEAQ (reference sequence). CDR3 bases: TGTGCCAGCAGCTTTCCGGGACAGGGCTCTCACGAGCAGTACTTC. This codes for CASSFPGQGSHEQYF.

V and J are TRBV7-9 and TRBJ1-2, with 7 bases matching TRBD1. The germline V gene encodes CDR1 SEHNR and CDR2 FQNEAQ (reference sequence). This CDR3 spans 16 amino acids. J was trimmed by 2 bases and V by 1 base; bases with no gene match: 7. This CDR3 is CASSLGVSGGNYGYTF. CDR3 DNA sequence: TGTGCCAGCAGCTTAGGGGTGTCAGGGGGAAACTATGGCTACACCTTC.

V is TRBV4-1 and J is TRBJ1-4; 9 bases are shared with TRBD1. This CDR3 is 15 amino acids long. The junction had 3 bases not matched to a gene; V was cut back by 1 base and J by 6 bases. Germline CDR1 is MGHRA and CDR2 is YSYEKL. The CDR3 sequence is CASSQVTGGDEKLFF. CDR3 coding DNA: TGCGCCAGCAGCCAAGTGACAGGGGGGGATGAAAAACTGTTTTTT.